This section outlines one T cell receptor beta chain sequence together with its context. One entry per CDR3 protein results from TCRdb running MiXCR on the RT-PCR reads. Of approximately 32,000 distinct CDR3 sequences in the sample, about three fifths were seen once. Trimming removed 2 bases at V and 4 bases at J, with 6 bases between. The V gene's germline CDR1 is SGHTA and CDR2 FQGTGA. This CDR3 region has 13 residues. The data originate from a study of yellow fever vaccine responses in identical twins. The specimen comprised T cells from blood (PBMCs), unsorted or a sorted subset (not recorded which), sampled before or after yellow fever vaccination (not recorded which). The TCR was taken from a woman under 30 who received the yellow fever vaccine. The chain employs TRBV7-3 and TRBJ2-1; no clear D gene. CDR3 protein: CASSLVVYNEQFF. The DNA of the CDR3 is TGTGCCAGCAGCTTAGTGGTGTACAATGAGCAGTTCTTC.